This T cell receptor beta chain was identified in a study of spatial heterogeneity in lung cancer. Documented time point: sample taken at primary tumor resection. The cohort: roughly 72 early-stage, untreated non-small cell lung cancer patients. Whole RNA obtained from tumor, nontumor lung or frozen PBMC underwent sequencing without sorting. TCRdb processed the 5' RACE reads anew with MiXCR; each CDR3 protein has one entry. The sample holds thousands of distinct CDR3 sequences, less than 14% seen once. For this clonotype: Its antigen is still unknown.

Study observations and caveats: Expanded alpha and beta TCR counts within tumors tracked tumor mutation counts.

Losses at the gene ends were 4 bases for V and 6 bases for J; bases not matched to a gene: 11. The germline V gene has CDR1 SGDLS and CDR2 YYNGEE. The CDR3 sequence is 16 residues long. The sample here was lung tumor tissue, taken at surgery. The sequence was obtained from a male donor with early-stage non-small cell lung cancer. The chain has TRBV9 and TRBJ2-1, with 9 nucleotides matching TRBD2. CDR3 DNA sequence: TGTGCCAGCAGCCCACAGACTAGCGGAGGCATCAATGAGCAGTTCTTC. Protein: CASSPQTSGGINEQFF.